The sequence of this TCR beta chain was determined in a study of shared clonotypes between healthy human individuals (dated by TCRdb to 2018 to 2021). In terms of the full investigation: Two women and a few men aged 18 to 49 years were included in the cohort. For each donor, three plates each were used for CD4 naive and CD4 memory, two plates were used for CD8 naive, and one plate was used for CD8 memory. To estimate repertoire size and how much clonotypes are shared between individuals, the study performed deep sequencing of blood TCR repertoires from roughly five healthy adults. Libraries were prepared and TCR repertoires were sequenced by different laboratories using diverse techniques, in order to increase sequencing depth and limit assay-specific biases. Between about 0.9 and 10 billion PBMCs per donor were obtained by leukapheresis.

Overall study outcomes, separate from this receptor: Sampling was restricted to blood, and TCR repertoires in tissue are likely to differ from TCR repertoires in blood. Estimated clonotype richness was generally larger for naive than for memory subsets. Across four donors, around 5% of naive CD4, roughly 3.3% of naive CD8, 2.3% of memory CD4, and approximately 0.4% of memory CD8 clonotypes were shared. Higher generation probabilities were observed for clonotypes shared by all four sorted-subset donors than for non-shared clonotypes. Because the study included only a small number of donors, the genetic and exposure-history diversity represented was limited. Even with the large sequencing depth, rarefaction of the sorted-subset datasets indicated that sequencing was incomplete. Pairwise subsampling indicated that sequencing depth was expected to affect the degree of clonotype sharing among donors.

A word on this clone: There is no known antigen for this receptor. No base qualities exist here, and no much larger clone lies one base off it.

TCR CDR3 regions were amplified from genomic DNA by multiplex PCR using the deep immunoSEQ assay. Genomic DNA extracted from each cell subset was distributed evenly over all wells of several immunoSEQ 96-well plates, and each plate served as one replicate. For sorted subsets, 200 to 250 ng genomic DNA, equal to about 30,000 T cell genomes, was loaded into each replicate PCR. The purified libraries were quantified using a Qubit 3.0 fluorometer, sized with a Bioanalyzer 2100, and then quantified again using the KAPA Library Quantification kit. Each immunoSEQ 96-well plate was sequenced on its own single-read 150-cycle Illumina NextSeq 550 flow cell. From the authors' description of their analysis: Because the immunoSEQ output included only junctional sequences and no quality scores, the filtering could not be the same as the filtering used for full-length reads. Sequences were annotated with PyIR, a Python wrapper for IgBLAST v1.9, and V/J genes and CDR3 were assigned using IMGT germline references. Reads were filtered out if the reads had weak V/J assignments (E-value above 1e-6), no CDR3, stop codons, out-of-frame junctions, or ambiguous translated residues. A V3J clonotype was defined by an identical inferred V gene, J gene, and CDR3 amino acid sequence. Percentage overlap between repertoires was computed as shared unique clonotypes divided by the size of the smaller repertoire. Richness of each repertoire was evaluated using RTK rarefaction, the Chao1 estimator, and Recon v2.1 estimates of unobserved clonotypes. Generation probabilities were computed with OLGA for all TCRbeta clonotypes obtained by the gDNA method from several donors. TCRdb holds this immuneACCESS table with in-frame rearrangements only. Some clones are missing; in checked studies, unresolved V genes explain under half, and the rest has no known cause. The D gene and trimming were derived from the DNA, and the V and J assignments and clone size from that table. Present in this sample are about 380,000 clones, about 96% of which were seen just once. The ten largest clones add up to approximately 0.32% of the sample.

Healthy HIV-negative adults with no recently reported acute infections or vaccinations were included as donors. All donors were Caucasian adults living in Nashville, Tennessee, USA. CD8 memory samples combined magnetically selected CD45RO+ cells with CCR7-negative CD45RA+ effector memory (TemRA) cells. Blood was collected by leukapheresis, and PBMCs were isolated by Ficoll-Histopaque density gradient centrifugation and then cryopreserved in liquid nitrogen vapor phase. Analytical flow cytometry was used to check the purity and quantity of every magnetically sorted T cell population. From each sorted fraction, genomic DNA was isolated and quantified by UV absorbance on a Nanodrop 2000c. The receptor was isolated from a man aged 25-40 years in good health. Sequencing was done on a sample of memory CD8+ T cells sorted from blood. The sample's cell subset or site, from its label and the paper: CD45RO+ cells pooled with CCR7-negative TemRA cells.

The DNA is as follows: TGTGCCAGTAGTACCCAAGCGGGAGGCGCTGAGACCCAGTACTTC. The encoded protein is CASSTQAGGAETQYF. The chain joins TRBV19 to TRBJ2-5, with 9 bases matching TRBD2. The germline V gene (reference sequence) gives CDR1 as LNHDA and CDR2 as SQIVND. Inclusive of the bounding cysteine and phenylalanine, the CDR3 is 15 residues long. Kept here is only the CDR3 DNA, which spans 45 bases and is read in frame from base 1. Ends trimmed: V by 4 bases, J by 5 bases; bases unmatched to a gene: 8.